The 17 T cell receptor beta chains below were found in one sample sequenced in a study of Graves' ophthalmopathy and Graves' hyperthyroidism. RNA served as the template for amplifying TCR beta CDR3 regions. HTBI-primed first-round RT-PCR preceded second-round multiplex PCR. TCRdb re-called the multiplex PCR reads through MiXCR, storing one row per CDR3 protein. Of 300,000 to 450,000 distinct CDR3 sequences listed, approximately 18% were seen once; the top ten hold 2% to 2.5%. Input material: peripheral blood. These receptors all come from an adult woman with stable Graves' hyperthyroidism.

This clonotype came up a few times. V is TRBV20-1 and J is TRBJ2-3; tentative D call: TRBD1 (7 bases). Germline values: CDR1 DFQATT, CDR2 SNEGSKA (reference sequence). Trimming shortened V by 4 bases and J by 0 bases, and 20 bases separated the two germline ends. CDR3 size: 17 residues. The CDR3, as DNA: TGCAGTGCTATAGCAACACAGGGGACTGGGAGCACAGATACGCAGTATTTT. It specifies CSAIATQGTGSTDTQYF.

The V call is TRBV20-1, the J call TRBJ2-7; possibly TRBD1 for D (5 bases). Germline V gene data show CDR1 as DFQATT and CDR2 as SNEGSKA (reference sequence). The CDR3 is 13 residues long. Deletions cut 3 bases from V and 0 bases from J, with 9 bases between. This CDR3 reads CSARDTLSYEQYF. The CDR3 nucleotides are TGCAGTGCTAGGGACACCCTCTCCTACGAGCAGTACTTC.

This clonotype was recorded at least ten times. The chain combines TRBV12-5 with TRBJ1-1, with a tentative D call TRBD1 (6 bases). CDR3 length equals 15 residues. Per germline, CDR1 LGHNT and CDR2 FRNRAP. Trimming removed 5 bases at V and 1 base at J, with 14 bases between. The CDR3 DNA reads as TGTGCTAGTGGTCTCGAGACAGGAACGAACACTGAAGCTTTCTTT. It yields the protein CASGLETGTNTEAFF.

This clonotype was seen repeatedly, ten times or more. The genes are TRBV6-2 or TRBV6-3 and TRBJ2-7; 10 nucleotides match TRBD1. Trimming removed 7 bases from V and 1 base from J; junction bases left unmatched: 4. Germline lookup yields CDR1 MNHEY and CDR2 SVGEGT. The CDR3 length is 14 residues. The CDR3 is CASTRTGGSYEQYF. In nucleotides, the CDR3 is TGTGCCAGCACTAGGACAGGGGGGTCCTACGAGCAGTACTTC.

The chain is built from TRBV7-9 and TRBJ1-1; possibly TRBD1 for D (5 bases). The CDR3 has 13 amino acids. Between the trimmed V and J ends, which lost 10 bases and 7 bases, there was a span of 19 bases. Germline CDR1 is SEHNR and CDR2 is FQNEAQ (reference sequence). This CDR3 reads CAILQVERNEAFF. CDR3 in DNA: TGTGCCATATTACAGGTTGAGAGGAATGAAGCTTTCTTT.

This chain links TRBV7-2 with TRBJ1-2; 8 bases line up with TRBD1. Germline V CDR1 and CDR2: SGHTA, FQGNSA. The length of the CDR3 is 13 residues. The V gene end was trimmed by 7 bases and the J gene end by 4 bases; junction bases not matched to a gene: 5. This CDR3 reads CASTPTGGYGYTF. The DNA of the CDR3 is TGTGCCAGCACCCCTACAGGGGGCTATGGCTACACCTTC.

This clonotype was seen repeatedly, ten times or more. The V call is TRBV18, the J call TRBJ2-5; no reliable D call. V lost 1 base and J lost 2, with 5 bases in between. Germline assignment: CDR1 KGHSH and CDR2 LQKENI. The CDR3 consists of 13 residues. The CDR3: CASSPQEQETQYF. CDR3 DNA: TGTGCCAGCTCACCACAGGAGCAAGAGACCCAGTACTTC. Variable domain in full (rest from reference TRBV18 and TRBJ2-5): NAGVMQNPRHLVRRRGQEARLRCSPMKGHSHVYWYRQLPEEGLKFMVYLQKENIIDESGMPKERFSAEFPKEGPSILRIQQVVRGDSAAYFCASSPQEQETQYFGPGTRLLVL.

This clonotype was seen repeatedly, ten times or more. The chain is built from TRBV6-2 or TRBV6-3 and TRBJ2-2; 10 nucleotides match TRBD2. The CDR3 is 18 amino acids. Looked up from germline, CDR1 is MNHEY and CDR2 is SVGEGT. J gave up 4 bases and V 4 bases, and 12 bases lay outside the gene matches. CDR3 region: CASSSPSLAGVRTGELFF. Here the CDR3 DNA reads TGTGCCAGCAGTTCCCCATCCCTAGCGGGAGTCCGCACCGGGGAGCTGTTTTTT.

At least ten counts were recorded for this clonotype. This chain joins TRBV29-1 and TRBJ2-5, with 8 bases matching TRBD1. The CDR3 totals 15 residues. Germline V gene lookup returns CDR1 SQVTM and CDR2 ANQGSEA. Losses at the gene ends were 2 bases for V and 3 bases for J; bases not matched to a gene: 8. Written as DNA, the CDR3 is TGCAGCGTTGAACTGCCGGGACAGGTGGAAGAGACCCAGTACTTC. Translation gives CSVELPGQVEETQYF.

Ten or more counts support this clonotype. The V call is TRBV2, the J call TRBJ2-5; D is perhaps TRBD1 (6 bases). Looked up from germline, CDR1 is SNHLY and CDR2 is FYNNEI. V was trimmed by 2 bases and J by 7 bases, leaving 14 bases between them. The length of the CDR3 is 14 residues. CDR3 bases: TGTGCCAGCAGTGAATTACAGGCCAGGGGGACCCAGTACTTC. Translated: CASSELQARGTQYF.

This clonotype was detected many times. The CDR3 DNA is TGTGCCAGCAGTTCGAGGGGGCTCAGCACAGAGACCCAGTACTTC. This gives the protein CASSSRGLSTETQYF. The chain recombines TRBV6-5 with TRBJ2-5; 7 bases are a match to TRBD1. The V gene end was trimmed by 4 bases and the J gene end by 4 bases; junction bases not matched to a gene: 9. There are 15 residues in the CDR3. Germline V gene lookup returns CDR1 MNHEY and CDR2 SVGAGI.

J is TRBJ2-7 and V is TRBV19; the D gene is possibly TRBD1 (6 bases). The germline V gene has CDR1 LNHDA and CDR2 SQIVND (reference sequence). Trimming took off 3 bases at V and 2 bases at J, with 11 bases between the two ends. This CDR3 has 14 amino acids. CDR3 in amino acids: CASSIQGMTYEQYF. CDR3 bases: TGTGCCAGTAGTATTCAGGGGATGACCTACGAGCAGTACTTC.

Ten or more counts support this clonotype. The rearrangement links TRBV6-2 or TRBV6-3 to TRBJ2-4; the match to TRBD1 covers 7 bases. The ends lost 6 bases at V and 8 bases at J; junction bases unmatched: 10. Germline V gives CDR1 MNHEY, CDR2 SVGEGT. The CDR3 extends over 14 amino acids. CDR3 protein: CASSPSRGMDIQYF. DNA for the CDR3: TGTGCCAGCAGCCCATCCAGGGGGATGGACATTCAGTACTTC.

Ten or more counts support this clonotype. The rearrangement links TRBV19 to TRBJ1-2; 8 nucleotides match TRBD1. CDR1 is LNHDA and CDR2 is SQIVND in the germline V gene (reference sequence). The CDR3 is 13 amino acids. The V segment lost 5 bases and the J segment 3 bases; nucleotides outside the gene matches: 2. The CDR3 loop reads CASSGTGHYGYTF. The CDR3, as DNA: TGTGCCAGTAGTGGGACAGGCCACTATGGCTACACCTTC.

Points on this clonotype: Possible read error: a much larger clone is one base away. The rearrangement uses TRBV10-3 and TRBJ2-7; TRBD1 or TRBD2 may be the D gene (5 bases each). Trimming shortened V by 11 bases and J by 6 bases, and 26 bases separated the two germline ends. Germline V lookup: CDR1 ENHRY, CDR2 SYGVKD. This CDR3 region has 15 residues. The CDR3 sequence is CASYSSNGTTSEQYF. In DNA, the CDR3 is TGTGCCTCCTACTCTAGTAATGGGACCACGTCCGAGCAGTACTTC.

The chain carries TRBV11-2 and TRBJ2-2; TRBD1 matches 7 bases. CDR1 and CDR2 (germline): SGHAT, FQNNGV. Unmatched junction bases numbered 8, after V lost 4 bases and J lost 6 bases. The CDR3 is 15 residues long. CDR3: CASSSGTEVPGELFF. CDR3 nucleotide sequence: TGTGCCAGCAGCTCCGGGACAGAAGTGCCCGGGGAGCTGTTTTTT.

This CDR3 is CASSDPPGQGISYTF. The DNA for the CDR3 is TGTGCCAGCAGTGACCCGCCGGGACAGGGGATTAGCTACACCTTC. This rearrangement joins TRBV27 to TRBJ1-2, with 10 bases lining up with TRBD1. Germline CDR1 MNHEY, CDR2 SMNVEV (reference sequence). The CDR3 loop spans 15 amino acids. With 5 bases clipped from V and 9 bases from J, the junction kept 12 bases outside the gene matches.